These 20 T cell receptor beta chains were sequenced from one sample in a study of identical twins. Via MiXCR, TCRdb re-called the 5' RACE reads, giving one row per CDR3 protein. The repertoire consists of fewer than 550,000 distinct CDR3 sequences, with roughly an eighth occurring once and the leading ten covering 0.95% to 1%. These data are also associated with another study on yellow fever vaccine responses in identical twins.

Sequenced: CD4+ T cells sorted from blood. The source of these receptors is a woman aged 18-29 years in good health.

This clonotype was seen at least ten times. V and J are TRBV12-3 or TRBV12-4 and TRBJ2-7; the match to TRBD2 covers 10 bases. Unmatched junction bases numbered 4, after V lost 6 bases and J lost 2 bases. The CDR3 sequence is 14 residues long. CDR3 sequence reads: CASSTSGAPYEQYF. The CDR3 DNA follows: TGTGCCAGCAGCACTAGCGGGGCCCCCTACGAGCAGTACTTC.

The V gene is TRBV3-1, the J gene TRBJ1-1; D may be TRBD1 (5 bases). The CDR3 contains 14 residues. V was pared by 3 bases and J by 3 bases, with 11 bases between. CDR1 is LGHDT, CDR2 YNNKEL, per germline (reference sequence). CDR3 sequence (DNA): TGTGCCAGCAGCCAGGCTCTAGGGGACACTGAAGCTTTCTTT. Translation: CASSQALGDTEAFF.

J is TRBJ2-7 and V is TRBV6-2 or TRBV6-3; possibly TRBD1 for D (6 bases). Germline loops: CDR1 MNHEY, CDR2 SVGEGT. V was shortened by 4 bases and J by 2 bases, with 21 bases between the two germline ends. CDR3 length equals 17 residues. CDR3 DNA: TGTGCCAGCAGTTCGACAGGCAGCTCCGGTAAACCCTACGAGCAGTACTTC. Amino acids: CASSSTGSSGKPYEQYF.

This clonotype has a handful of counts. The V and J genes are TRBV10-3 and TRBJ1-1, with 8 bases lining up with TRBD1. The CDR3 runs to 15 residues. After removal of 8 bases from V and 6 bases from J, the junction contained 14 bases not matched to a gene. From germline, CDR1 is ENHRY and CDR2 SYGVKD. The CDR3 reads CAISEPGQGGAEAFF. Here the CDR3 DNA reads TGTGCCATCTCGGAACCCGGACAGGGAGGCGCTGAAGCTTTCTTT.

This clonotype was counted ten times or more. In DNA form, the CDR3 reads TGCGCCAGCAGCACGGGACAGGTCCCCTACGAGCAGTACTTC. Its translation is CASSTGQVPYEQYF. This chain uses TRBV5-1 with TRBJ2-7; 8 bases match TRBD1. Trimming at V came to 4 bases and at J to 2 bases, leaving 5 bases not matched to a gene. The CDR3 consists of 14 residues. Germline values: CDR1 SGHRS, CDR2 YFSETQ.

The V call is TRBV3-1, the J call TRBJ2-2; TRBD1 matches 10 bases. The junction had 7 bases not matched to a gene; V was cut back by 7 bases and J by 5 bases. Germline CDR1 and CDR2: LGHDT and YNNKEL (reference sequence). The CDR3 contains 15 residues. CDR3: CASTLDRGITGELFF. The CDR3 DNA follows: TGTGCCAGCACCCTGGACAGGGGGATTACCGGGGAGCTGTTTTTT.

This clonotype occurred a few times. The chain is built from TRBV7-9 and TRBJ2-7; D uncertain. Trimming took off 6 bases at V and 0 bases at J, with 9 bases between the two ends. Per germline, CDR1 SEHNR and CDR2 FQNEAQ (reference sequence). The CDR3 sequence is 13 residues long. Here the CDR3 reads CASSLTYSYEQYF. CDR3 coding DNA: TGTGCCAGCAGTTTGACATACTCCTACGAGCAGTACTTC.

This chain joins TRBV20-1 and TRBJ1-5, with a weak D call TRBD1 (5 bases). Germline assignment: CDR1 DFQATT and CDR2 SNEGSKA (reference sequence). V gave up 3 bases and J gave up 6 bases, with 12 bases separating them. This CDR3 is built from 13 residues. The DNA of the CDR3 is TGCAGTGCTAGTCATGGGGGGACTCAGCCCCAGCATTTT. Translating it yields CSASHGGTQPQHF.

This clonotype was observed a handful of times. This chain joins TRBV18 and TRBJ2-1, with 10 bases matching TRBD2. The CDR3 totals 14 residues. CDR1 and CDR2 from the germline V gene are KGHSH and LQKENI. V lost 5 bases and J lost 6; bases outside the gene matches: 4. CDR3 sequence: CASSSGRVRNEQFF. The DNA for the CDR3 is TGTGCCAGCTCAAGCGGGAGGGTTCGCAATGAGCAGTTCTTC.

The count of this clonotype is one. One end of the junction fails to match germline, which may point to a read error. As DNA, the CDR3 is TGTGCCACTCAAGAAGAGGGGTCCTCCTACGATCAGTACTTC. Translation: CATQEEGSSYDQYF. The rearrangement links TRBV12-3 or TRBV12-4 to TRBJ2-7; D tentatively reads TRBD1 or TRBD2 (5 bases each). The CDR3 spans 14 residues.

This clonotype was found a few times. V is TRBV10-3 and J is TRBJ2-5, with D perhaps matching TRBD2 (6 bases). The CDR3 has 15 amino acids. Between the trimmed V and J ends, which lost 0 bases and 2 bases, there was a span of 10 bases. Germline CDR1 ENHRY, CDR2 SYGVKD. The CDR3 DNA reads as TGTGCCATCAGTGAGTCCCGGGAGCCACAAGAGACCCAGTACTTC. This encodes CAISESREPQETQYF.

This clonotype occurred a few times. The CDR3 sequence is CASQMGDTQYF. The CDR3 nucleotides are TGTGCTAGCCAGATGGGAGATACGCAGTATTTT. The chain recombines TRBV12-5 with TRBJ2-3, with D uncertain. Germline CDR1 reads LGHNT; CDR2 reads FRNRAP. There are 11 residues in the CDR3. The V end was cut by 9 bases, the J end by 5 bases, with 9 bases between.

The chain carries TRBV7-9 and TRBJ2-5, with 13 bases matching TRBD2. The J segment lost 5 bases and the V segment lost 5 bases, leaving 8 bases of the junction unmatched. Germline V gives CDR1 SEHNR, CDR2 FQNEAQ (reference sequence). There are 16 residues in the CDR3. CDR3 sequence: CASSHGLAGEGETQYF. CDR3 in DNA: TGTGCCAGCAGCCATGGACTAGCGGGAGAGGGGGAGACCCAGTACTTC.

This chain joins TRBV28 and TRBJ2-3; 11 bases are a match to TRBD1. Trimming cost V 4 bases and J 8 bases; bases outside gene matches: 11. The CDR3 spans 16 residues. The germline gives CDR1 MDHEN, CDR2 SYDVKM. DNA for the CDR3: TGTGCCAGCAGTTCTGGACAGGGGGCTGTAATGTTTACGCAGTATTTT. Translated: CASSSGQGAVMFTQYF.

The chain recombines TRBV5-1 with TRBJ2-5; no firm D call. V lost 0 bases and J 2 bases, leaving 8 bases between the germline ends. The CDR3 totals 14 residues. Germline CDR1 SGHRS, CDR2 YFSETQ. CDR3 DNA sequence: TGCGCCAGCAGCTTGGAGTTAAATCAAGAGACCCAGTACTTC. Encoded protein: CASSLELNQETQYF. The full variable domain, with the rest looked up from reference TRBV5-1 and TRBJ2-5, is KAGVTQTPRYLIKTRGQQVTLSCSPISGHRSVSWYQQTPGQGLQFLFEYFSETQRNKGNFPGRFSGRQFSNSRSEMNVSTLELGDSALYLCASSLELNQETQYFGPGTRLLVL.

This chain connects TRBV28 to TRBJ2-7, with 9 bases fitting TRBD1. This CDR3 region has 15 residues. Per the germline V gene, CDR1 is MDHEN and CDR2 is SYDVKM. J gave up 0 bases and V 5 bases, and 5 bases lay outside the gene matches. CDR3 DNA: TGTGCCAGCAGTCGCCGGGACAGGGCCTCCTACGAGCAGTACTTC. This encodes CASSRRDRASYEQYF.

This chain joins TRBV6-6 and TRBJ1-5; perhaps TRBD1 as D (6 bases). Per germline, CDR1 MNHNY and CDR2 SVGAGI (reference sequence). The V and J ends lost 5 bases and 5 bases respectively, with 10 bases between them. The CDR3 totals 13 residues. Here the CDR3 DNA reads TGTGCCAGCAGTACAGGGTCACATCAGCCCCAGCATTTT. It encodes CASSTGSHQPQHF.

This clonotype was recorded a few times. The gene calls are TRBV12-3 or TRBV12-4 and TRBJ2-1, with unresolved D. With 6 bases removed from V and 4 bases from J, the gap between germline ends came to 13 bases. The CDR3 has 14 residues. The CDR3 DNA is TGTGCCAGCAGCAAACCTTACGGGTACAATGAGCAGTTCTTC. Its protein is CASSKPYGYNEQFF.

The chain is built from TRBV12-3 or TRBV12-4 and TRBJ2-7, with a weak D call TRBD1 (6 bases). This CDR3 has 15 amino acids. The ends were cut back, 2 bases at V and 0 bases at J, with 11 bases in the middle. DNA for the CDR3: TGTGCCAGCAGTTTAAGACAGGTCGTCTCCTACGAGCAGTACTTC. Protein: CASSLRQVVSYEQYF.

CDR3 residues: CASSQFGNEQYF. In DNA, the CDR3 is TGTGCCAGCAGCCAGTTCGGGAACGAGCAGTACTTC. The chain recombines TRBV28 with TRBJ2-7, with D possibly TRBD2 on 5 matching bases. V dropped 6 bases and J dropped 5 bases, with 11 bases sitting between them. The CDR3 is made up of 12 amino acids. The germline V gene has CDR1 MDHEN and CDR2 SYDVKM.